This T cell receptor beta chain was sequenced during a study of response to subunit inactivated influenza vaccine. V shed 3 bases and J shed 0 bases, with 8 bases lying between them. CDR1 and CDR2 from the germline V gene are SGHRS and YFSETQ. This CDR3 comprises 14 residues. Via MiXCR, TCRdb re-called the RT-PCR reads, giving one row per CDR3 protein. There are around 470,000 distinct CDR3 sequences in the sample; about 7.2% occur only once, and around 13% lies in the top ten. This sequence was found in a man aged 50 to 75 who received an inactivated influenza vaccine. The V and J genes are TRBV5-1 and TRBJ2-3; perhaps TRBD2 as D (6 bases). Sequencing used PBMCs from blood, obtained roughly 24 months after vaccination. CDR3 in amino acids: CASSWDSSTDTQYF. As DNA, the CDR3 is TGCGCCAGCAGCTGGGACTCCAGCACAGATACGCAGTATTTT.